This T cell receptor beta chain was obtained from a study of cytomegalovirus exposure and HLA in healthy donors. Study as a whole: Among the roughly 400 genotyped donors, 70% to 85% were placed in the Caucasian-associated ancestry cluster.

PCR primers comprised 60 Vbeta and 13 Jbeta primers. The data were produced by immunoSEQ multiplex PCR, yet TCRdb's version contains in-frame clones alone and is incomplete. The sample has roughly 120,000 clones; about four fifths are singletons. With respect to this clone: Its target is unknown.

Germline CDR1 is SEHNR and CDR2 is FQNEAQ (reference sequence). The CDR3 extends over 13 amino acids. The V gene lost 1 base and the J gene lost 6 bases, with 8 bases spanning the gap. Study results and caveats: In a later analysis, an Asian-associated ancestry cluster reportedly showed fewer N-insertions than the roughly 690-donor mean. Excluded were some V segments that proved indistinguishable, including TRBV6-2 and TRBV6-3.

Sample: PBMCs. The gene calls are TRBV7-9 and TRBJ2-3, with a weak D call TRBD2 (5 bases). The sequence was obtained from a woman in her sixties in good health and CMV-seropositive. The CDR3 DNA reads as TGTGCCAGCAGCTTAGTCTTAGCGGATACGCAGTATTTT. Residues: CASSLVLADTQYF.